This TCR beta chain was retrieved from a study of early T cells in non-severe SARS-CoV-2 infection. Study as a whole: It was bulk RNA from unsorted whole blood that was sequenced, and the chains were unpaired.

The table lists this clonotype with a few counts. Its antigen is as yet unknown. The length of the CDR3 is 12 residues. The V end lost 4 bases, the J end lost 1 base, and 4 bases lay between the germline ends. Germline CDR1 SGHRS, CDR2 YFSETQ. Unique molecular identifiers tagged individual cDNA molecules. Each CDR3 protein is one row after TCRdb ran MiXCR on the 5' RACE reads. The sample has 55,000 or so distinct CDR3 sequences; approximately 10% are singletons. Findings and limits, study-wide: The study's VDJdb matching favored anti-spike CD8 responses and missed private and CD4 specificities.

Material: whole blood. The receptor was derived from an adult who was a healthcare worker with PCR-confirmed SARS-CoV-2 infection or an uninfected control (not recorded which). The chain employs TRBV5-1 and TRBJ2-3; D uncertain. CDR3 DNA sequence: TGCGCCAGCAGCATCGGCACAGATACGCAGTATTTT. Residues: CASSIGTDTQYF.